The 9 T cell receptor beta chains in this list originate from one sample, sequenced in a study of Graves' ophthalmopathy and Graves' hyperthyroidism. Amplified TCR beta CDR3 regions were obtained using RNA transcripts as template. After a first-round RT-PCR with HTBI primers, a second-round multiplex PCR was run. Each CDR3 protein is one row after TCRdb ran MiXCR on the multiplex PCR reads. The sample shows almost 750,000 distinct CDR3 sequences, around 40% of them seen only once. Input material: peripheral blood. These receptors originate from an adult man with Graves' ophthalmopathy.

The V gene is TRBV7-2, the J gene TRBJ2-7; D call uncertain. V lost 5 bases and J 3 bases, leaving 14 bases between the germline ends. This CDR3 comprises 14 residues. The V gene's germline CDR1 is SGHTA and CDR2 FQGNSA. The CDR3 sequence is CASSSYSIGYEQYF. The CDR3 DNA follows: TGTGCCAGCAGCAGTTACTCGATTGGCTACGAGCAGTACTTC.

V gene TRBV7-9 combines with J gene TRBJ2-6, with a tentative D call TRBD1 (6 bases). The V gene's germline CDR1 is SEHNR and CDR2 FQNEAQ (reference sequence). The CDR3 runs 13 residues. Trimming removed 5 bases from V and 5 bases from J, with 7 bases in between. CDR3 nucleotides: TGTGCCAGCAGCGGGGACAGGGCCAACGTCCTGACTTTC. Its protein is CASSGDRANVLTF.

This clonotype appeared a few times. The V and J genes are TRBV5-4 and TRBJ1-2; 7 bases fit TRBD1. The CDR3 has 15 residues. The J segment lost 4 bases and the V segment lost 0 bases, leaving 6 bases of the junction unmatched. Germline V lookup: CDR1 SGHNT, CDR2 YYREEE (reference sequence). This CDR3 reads CASSLEGARVYGYTF. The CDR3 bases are TGTGCCAGCAGCTTGGAGGGGGCGCGGGTCTATGGCTACACCTTC.

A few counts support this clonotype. The CDR3 spells CSARQSTNTEAFF. The CDR3 region has the DNA TGCAGTGCTAGACAGAGCACGAACACTGAAGCTTTCTTT. The chain is built from TRBV20-1 and TRBJ1-1, with D unresolved. Trimming pared 2 bases from V and 1 base from J, leaving 8 bases between. The CDR3 length is 13 residues. CDR1 is DFQATT and CDR2 is SNEGSKA in the germline V gene (reference sequence).

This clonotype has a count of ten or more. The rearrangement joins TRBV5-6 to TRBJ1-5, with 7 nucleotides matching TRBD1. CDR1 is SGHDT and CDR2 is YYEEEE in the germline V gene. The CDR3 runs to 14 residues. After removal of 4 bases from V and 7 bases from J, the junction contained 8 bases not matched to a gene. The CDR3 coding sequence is TGTGCCAGCAGCGAAGGGACAGAGAAACAGCCCCAGCATTTT. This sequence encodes CASSEGTEKQPQHF.

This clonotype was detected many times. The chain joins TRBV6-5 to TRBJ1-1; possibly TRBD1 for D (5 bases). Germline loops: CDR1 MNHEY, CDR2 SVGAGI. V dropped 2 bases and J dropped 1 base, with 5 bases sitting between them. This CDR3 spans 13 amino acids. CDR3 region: CASSYGGNTEAFF. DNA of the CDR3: TGTGCCAGCAGTTACGGGGGGAACACTGAAGCTTTCTTT.

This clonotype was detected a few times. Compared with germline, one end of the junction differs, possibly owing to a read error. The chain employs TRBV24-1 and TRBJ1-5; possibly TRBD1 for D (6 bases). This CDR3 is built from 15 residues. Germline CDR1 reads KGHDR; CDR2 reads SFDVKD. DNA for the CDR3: TGTGCCAGCAGTAAGGACAGACTCATGGATCAGCCCCAGCATTTT. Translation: CASSKDRLMDQPQHF.

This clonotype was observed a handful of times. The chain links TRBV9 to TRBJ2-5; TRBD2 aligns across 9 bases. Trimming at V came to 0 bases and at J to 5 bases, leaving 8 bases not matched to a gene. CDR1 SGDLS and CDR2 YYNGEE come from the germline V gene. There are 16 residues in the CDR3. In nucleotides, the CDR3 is TGTGCCAGCAGCGTAGAGGCTAGCGGGGACCGGGAGACCCAGTACTTC. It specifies CASSVEASGDRETQYF.

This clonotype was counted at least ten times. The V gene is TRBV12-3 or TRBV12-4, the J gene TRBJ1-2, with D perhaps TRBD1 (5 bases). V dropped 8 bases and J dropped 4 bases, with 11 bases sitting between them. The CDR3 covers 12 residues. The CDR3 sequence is CASSGQIYGYTF. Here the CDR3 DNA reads TGTGCCAGCTCGGGGCAGATCTATGGCTACACCTTC.